The 25 T cell receptor beta chains listed next were all sequenced from one sample in a study of metastatic and nonmetastatic thyroid tumors. With MiXCR, TCRdb called clones anew from the PCR reads. The table includes over 55,000 clones, 25% to 35% detected once. Patients had received no treatment of any kind before thyroid surgery. Sequenced material: blood. Every receptor here comes from a female donor with papillary thyroid cancer or a benign thyroid nodule (not recorded which). Some clones in this sample may be carry-over from other donors' samples.

This clone has a handful of counts. The same CDR3 can be traced to other DNA sequences in this sample. The chain has TRBV6-2 or TRBV6-3 and TRBJ1-2; D is possibly TRBD1 (5 bases). CDR3 size: 14 residues. The V gene lost 9 bases and the J gene lost 3 bases, with 17 bases spanning the gap. Germline CDR1 is MNHEY and CDR2 is SVGEGT. The CDR3 spells CASRSTGTDYGYTF. The CDR3 DNA follows: TGTGCCAGTAGATCCACCGGGACGGACTATGGCTACACCTTC.

The genes are TRBV20-1 and TRBJ2-5, with D maybe TRBD2 (5 bases). This CDR3 is built from 15 residues. The V and J ends lost 0 bases and 1 base respectively, with 12 bases between them. Per the germline V gene, CDR1 is DFQATT and CDR2 is SNEGSKA (reference sequence). CDR3 residues: CSARDSSGVQETQYF. For the CDR3, the DNA is TGCAGTGCTAGAGATTCTTCCGGGGTCCAAGAGACCCAGTACTTC.

The V call is TRBV3-1, the J call TRBJ1-2; D gene uncertain. With 0 bases removed from V and 5 bases from J, the gap between germline ends came to 4 bases. From germline, CDR1 is LGHDT and CDR2 YNNKEL (reference sequence). The length of the CDR3 is 12 residues. CDR3: CASSQEGYGYTF. The CDR3 coding sequence is TGTGCCAGCAGCCAAGAAGGGTATGGCTACACCTTC.

This clone was detected many times. In DNA, the CDR3 is TGTGCCAGCAGTGTTCAGCCAAATTTAGCCAAAAACATTCAGTACTTC. Translation: CASSVQPNLAKNIQYF. This chain uses TRBV2 with TRBJ2-4; D uncertain. The CDR3 loop spans 16 amino acids. V dropped 4 bases and J dropped 0 bases, with 13 bases sitting between them. Germline lookup yields CDR1 SNHLY and CDR2 FYNNEI. Combining the CDR3 with reference TRBV2 and TRBJ2-4 gives the whole variable domain EPEVTQTPSHQVTQMGQEVILRCVPISNHLYFYWYRQILGQKVEFLVSFYNNEISEKSEIFDDQFSVERPDGSNFTLKIRSTKLEDSAMYFCASSVQPNLAKNIQYFGAGTRLSVL.

The chain carries TRBV7-9 and TRBJ1-2; 9 bases fit TRBD1. V lost 6 bases to trimming and J lost 4 bases; unmatched junction nucleotides: 6. Germline V gene lookup returns CDR1 SEHNR and CDR2 FQNEAQ (reference sequence). The CDR3 loop spans 14 amino acids. The CDR3 here is CASRKQGASYGYTF. The CDR3 DNA follows: TGTGCCAGCAGGAAACAGGGGGCCTCCTATGGCTACACCTTC. The variable domain in full, completed from reference TRBV7-9 and TRBJ1-2, reads DTGVSQNPRHKITKRGQNVTFRCDPISEHNRLYWYRQTLGQGPEFLTYFQNEAQLEKSRLLSDRFSAERPKGSFSTLEIQRTEQGDSAMYLCASRKQGASYGYTFGSGTRLTVV.

There are a few counts of this clone. The rearrangement links TRBV6-1 to TRBJ1-5, with TRBD1 identical over 7 bases. CDR3 length: 13 amino acids. Per germline, CDR1 MNHNS and CDR2 SASEGT. J gave up 9 bases and V 6 bases, and 8 bases lay outside the gene matches. CDR3 DNA sequence: TGTGCCAGCAGCGACAGGGTGGTGGGGCCCCAGCATTTT. This codes for CASSDRVVGPQHF.

This chain links TRBV7-3 with TRBJ2-5, with D perhaps matching TRBD1 or TRBD2 (6 bases each). This CDR3 contains 14 residues. V lost 5 bases and J 1 base, leaving 11 bases between the germline ends. From germline, CDR1 is SGHTA and CDR2 FQGTGA. CDR3 nucleotide sequence: TGTGCCAGCAGCGTGGGGGGCGGCCAAGAGACCCAGTACTTC. Its protein product is CASSVGGGQETQYF.

The table lists this clone with a few counts. The chain joins TRBV5-1 to TRBJ1-1, with 11 nucleotides matching TRBD1. This CDR3 comprises 14 residues. V gave up 3 bases and J gave up 5 bases; unmatched junction bases: 3. Germline assignment: CDR1 SGHRS and CDR2 YFSETQ. In DNA form, the CDR3 reads TGCGCCAGCAGCTGGACAGGGGGCCGAACTGAAGCTTTCTTT. Residues: CASSWTGGRTEAFF.

The rearrangement uses TRBV11-2 and TRBJ2-7; TRBD2 might be the D (6 bases). Trimming shortened V by 5 bases and J by 7 bases, and 15 bases separated the two germline ends. CDR3 length: 13 amino acids. Germline values: CDR1 SGHAT, CDR2 FQNNGV. This CDR3 is CASSPGSLWEQYF. The CDR3 bases are TGTGCCAGCAGCCCCGGGAGCCTTTGGGAGCAGTACTTC.

Details on this clone: The CDR3 does not close with the conserved phenylalanine or tryptophan, likely indicating a read error. The chain links TRBV12-3 or TRBV12-4 to TRBJ2-2; D unresolved. V was pared by 7 bases and J by 6 bases, with 21 bases between. This CDR3 is 16 amino acids long. CDR3 DNA sequence: TGTGCCAGCACCCCTCGGGCGGCCCCTGGGGCCGGGGAGCTGTTTTTG. It translates to CASTPRAAPGAGELFL.

The sample holds a few counts of this clone. CDR3 in amino acids: CASSYLNSPLHF. In nucleotides, the CDR3 is TGTGCCAGCAGTTATCTTAATTCACCCCTCCACTTT. The chain links TRBV6-5 to TRBJ1-6; D is uncertain. The CDR3 totals 12 residues. V lost 3 bases to trimming and J lost 6 bases, with 3 bases between them. Germline values: CDR1 MNHEY, CDR2 SVGAGI.

The CDR3 DNA reads TGTGCCAGCAGTCCAGGGGAAGGAAACACCATATATTTT. Encoded protein: CASSPGEGNTIYF. This chain connects TRBV6-1 to TRBJ1-3; a weak D match, TRBD1 (6 bases). Deletions cut 5 bases from V and 4 bases from J, with 9 bases between. Germline V gene data show CDR1 as MNHNS and CDR2 as SASEGT. CDR3 size: 13 residues.

In its sample, this clone was seen a few times. The J gene is TRBJ2-3, the V gene TRBV4-1; a weak D match, TRBD2 (5 bases). The CDR3 is 16 residues long. From germline, CDR1 is MGHRA and CDR2 YSYEKL. V lost 0 bases to trimming and J lost 2 bases, with 12 bases between them. The CDR3 DNA reads as TGCGCCAGCAGCCAAGACGAGCGGTCACACACAGATACGCAGTATTTT. Protein: CASSQDERSHTDTQYF.

This clone was detected only a few times. This chain links TRBV12-3 or TRBV12-4 with TRBJ1-2; D remains unclear. The CDR3 extends over 13 amino acids. V dropped 6 bases and J dropped 7 bases, with 15 bases sitting between them. The CDR3 bases are TGTGCCAGCAGCGGCACGGGTGTACGTGGCTACACCTTC. This gives the protein CASSGTGVRGYTF.

In this sample, this clone turned up a few times. This chain links TRBV20-1 with TRBJ1-6; 8 bases align to TRBD1. After removal of 1 base from V and 9 bases from J, the junction contained 5 bases not matched to a gene. The CDR3 is 14 amino acids. CDR1 is DFQATT, CDR2 SNEGSKA, per germline (reference sequence). The CDR3 coding sequence is TGCAGTGCTAGAGCACACGGACAGGGTTCACCCCTCCACTTT. Translating it yields CSARAHGQGSPLHF.

This clone has more than one count but fewer than ten. V and J are TRBV28 and TRBJ1-1, with a weak D call TRBD1 (5 bases). From germline, CDR1 is MDHEN and CDR2 SYDVKM. The CDR3 is 17 amino acids. V lost 3 bases to trimming and J lost 2 bases, with 19 bases between them. The chain's CDR3 is CASSLGGWGLFNTEAFF. As DNA, the CDR3 is TGTGCCAGCAGTTTGGGAGGGTGGGGCCTTTTTAACACTGAAGCTTTCTTT. Looking up the rest from reference TRBV28 and TRBJ1-1 gives the full variable domain: DVKVTQSSRYLVKRTGEKVFLECVQDMDHENMFWYRQDPGLGLRLIYFSYDVKMKEKGDIPEGYSVSREKKERFSLILESASTNQTSMYLCASSLGGWGLFNTEAFFGQGTRLTVV.

This chain connects TRBV18 to TRBJ2-7; D tentatively fits TRBD1 or TRBD2 (6 bases each). The CDR3 covers 13 residues. V shed 3 bases and J shed 7 bases, with 13 bases lying between them. Looked up from germline, CDR1 is KGHSH and CDR2 is LQKENI. CDR3 sequence: CASSPPGAGEQYF. The CDR3 DNA is TGTGCCAGCTCACCGCCGGGGGCTGGGGAGCAGTACTTC.

This clone has just a few counts. This rearrangement joins TRBV27 to TRBJ2-1; the D is unclear. Trimming removed 3 bases from V and 4 bases from J, with 4 bases in between. Germline V gives CDR1 MNHEY, CDR2 SMNVEV (reference sequence). There are 12 residues in the CDR3. CDR3 loop: CASSLGYNEQFF. The CDR3, as DNA: TGTGCCAGCAGTTTGGGATACAATGAGCAGTTCTTC.

CDR3 sequence reads: CATSKDRGPYEQYF. The CDR3 bases are TGTGCCACCAGCAAAGACAGGGGACCCTACGAGCAGTACTTC. The chain recombines TRBV15 with TRBJ2-7, with 8 bases lining up with TRBD1. CDR3 length: 14 amino acids. Germline V gene lookup returns CDR1 LNHNV and CDR2 YYDKDF (reference sequence). The V gene end was trimmed by 4 bases and the J gene end by 2 bases; junction bases not matched to a gene: 4.

This clone was found a few times. J is TRBJ2-5 and V is TRBV5-1; D not certain. The CDR3 sequence is 11 residues long. The germline CDR1 and CDR2 sequences are SGHRS and YFSETQ. V lost 3 bases, J lost 5 bases, and 5 bases lay in between. CDR3 residues: CASSSGETQYF. The CDR3 nucleotides read TGCGCCAGCAGCTCTGGGGAGACCCAGTACTTC.

V gene TRBV5-5 combines with J gene TRBJ1-2; D uncertain. This CDR3 is 15 amino acids long. The V end lost 0 bases, the J end lost 6 bases, and 15 bases lay between the germline ends. Germline values: CDR1 SGHKS, CDR2 YYEKEE (reference sequence). The CDR3, as DNA: TGTGCCAGCAGCTTGGAGGCAGCCAGAACGAATGGCTACACCTTC. It is translated as CASSLEAARTNGYTF.

This clone was seen a handful of times. This sequence joins TRBV6-1 and TRBJ1-1; no firm D call. The CDR3 sequence is 13 residues long. V was cut by 4 bases and J by 5 bases, with 11 bases left in between. Germline V gives CDR1 MNHNS, CDR2 SASEGT. The CDR3 region has the DNA TGTGCCAGCAGTGGGGGAGCGAGGACTGAAGCTTTCTTT. This gives the protein CASSGGARTEAFF.

This clone has ten or more counts. The chain is built from TRBV7-2 and TRBJ2-2; 14 bases are shared with TRBD2. V lost 0 bases, J lost 5 bases, and 8 bases stayed unmatched. CDR3 length: 19 amino acids. Germline V lookup: CDR1 SGHTA, CDR2 FQGNSA. This chain's CDR3 is CASSLASGGLAGGTGELFF. CDR3 DNA: TGTGCCAGCAGCTTAGCCAGCGGTGGACTAGCGGGGGGTACCGGGGAGCTGTTTTTT.

The CDR3 protein is CASSSYRRTEAFF. The CDR3 bases are TGTGCCAGTAGTAGTTACAGGAGAACTGAAGCTTTCTTT. V usage is TRBV19 and J usage is TRBJ1-1; D perhaps matches TRBD1 (5 bases). Germline lookup yields CDR1 LNHDA and CDR2 SQIVND (reference sequence). Deletions cut 4 bases from V and 5 bases from J, with 11 bases between. The CDR3 has 13 residues.

By proportion, this clone is medium-sized. The chain couples TRBV2 to TRBJ1-2, with D possibly being TRBD1 (6 bases). V shed 6 bases and J shed 4 bases, with 15 bases lying between them. The CDR3 runs to 14 residues. Looked up from germline, CDR1 is SNHLY and CDR2 is FYNNEI. Here the CDR3 reads CASSPGTGAYGYTF. The CDR3, as DNA: TGTGCCAGCAGCCCCGGGACGGGGGCCTATGGCTACACCTTC. The entire variable domain, with the rest obtained from reference TRBV2 and TRBJ1-2, is as follows: EPEVTQTPSHQVTQMGQEVILRCVPISNHLYFYWYRQILGQKVEFLVSFYNNEISEKSEIFDDQFSVERPDGSNFTLKIRSTKLEDSAMYFCASSPGTGAYGYTFGSGTRLTVV.